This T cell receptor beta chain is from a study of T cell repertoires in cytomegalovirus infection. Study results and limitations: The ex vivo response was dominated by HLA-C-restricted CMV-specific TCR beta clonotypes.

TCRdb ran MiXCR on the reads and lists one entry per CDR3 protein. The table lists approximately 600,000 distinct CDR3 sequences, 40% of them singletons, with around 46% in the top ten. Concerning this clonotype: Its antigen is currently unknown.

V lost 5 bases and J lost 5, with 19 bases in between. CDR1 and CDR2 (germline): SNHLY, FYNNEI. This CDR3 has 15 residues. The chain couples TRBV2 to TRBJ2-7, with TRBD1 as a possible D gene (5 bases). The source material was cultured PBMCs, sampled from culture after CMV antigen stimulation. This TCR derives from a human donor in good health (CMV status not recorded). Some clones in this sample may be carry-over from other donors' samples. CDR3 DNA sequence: TGTGCCAGCAGTCGGCAGATGGGGCCTATAAACGAGCAGTACTTC. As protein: CASSRQMGPINEQYF. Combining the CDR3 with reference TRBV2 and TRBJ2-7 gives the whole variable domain EPEVTQTPSHQVTQMGQEVILRCVPISNHLYFYWYRQILGQKVEFLVSFYNNEISEKSEIFDDQFSVERPDGSNFTLKIRSTKLEDSAMYFCASSRQMGPINEQYFGPGTRLTVT.